Listed here are 21 T cell receptor beta chains from one sample, sequenced in a study of CD8 T cells in Susac syndrome. It was with random hexamers that roughly 0.45 to 1 ug RNA was reverse transcribed. TCRdb redid the calling of the immunoSEQ multiplex PCR reads with MiXCR, one entry per CDR3 protein. Among 150,000 or so distinct CDR3 sequences listed, 94% were seen once. The specimen was CD8+ T cells from PBMCs. All receptors come from a human donor with multiple sclerosis.

The CDR3 loop is CSARSGQESTDTQYF. CDR3 DNA sequence: TGCAGTGCTAGGTCAGGACAGGAGAGCACAGATACGCAGTATTTT. The J gene is TRBJ2-3, the V gene TRBV20-1; 7 bases match TRBD1. Germline CDR1 is DFQATT and CDR2 is SNEGSKA (reference sequence). This CDR3 contains 15 residues. The junction had 6 bases not matched to a gene; V was cut back by 3 bases and J by 0 bases.

The chain has TRBV5-4 and TRBJ2-2; no clear D gene. The germline V gene has CDR1 SGHNT and CDR2 YYREEE (reference sequence). The length of the CDR3 is 13 residues. V was pared by 2 bases and J by 6 bases, with 8 bases between. The DNA of the CDR3 is TGTGCCAGCAGCTTCGGAGCGTCCGGGGAGCTGTTTTTT. This gives the protein CASSFGASGELFF.

The J gene is TRBJ1-2, the V gene TRBV5-4; TRBD1 might be the D (5 bases). The ends were cut back, 3 bases at V and 6 bases at J, with 15 bases in the middle. This CDR3 has 14 amino acids. CDR1 is SGHNT, CDR2 YYREEE, per germline (reference sequence). The CDR3 coding sequence is TGTGCCAGCAGCTACGGACGGGGGAGTCATGGCTACACCTTC. It specifies CASSYGRGSHGYTF.

The sample holds one count of this clonotype. The CDR3 region is CASSDSLGRGGLSEQYF. CDR3 bases: TGTGCCAGCAGCGATAGCCTCGGGCGGGGGGGCCTCTCCGAGCAGTACTTC. The chain uses TRBV11-2 and TRBJ2-7; 9 positions agree with TRBD2. Germline V gives CDR1 SGHAT, CDR2 FQNNGV. The CDR3 is made up of 17 amino acids. After removal of 5 bases from V and 6 bases from J, the junction contained 17 bases not matched to a gene.

This clonotype was seen only once. For the CDR3, the DNA is TGTGCCTGGAGTGGGACAGGGGGGGACAATGAGCAGTTCTTC. This encodes CAWSGTGGDNEQFF. V usage is TRBV30 and J usage is TRBJ2-1; 10 bases are a match to TRBD1. The CDR3 has 14 amino acids. V was clipped by 1 base and J by 5 bases; unmatched bases: 2. Germline CDR1 reads GTSNPN; CDR2 reads SVGIG (reference sequence). The entire variable domain, with the rest obtained from reference TRBV30 and TRBJ2-1, is as follows: SQTIHQWPATLVQPVGSPLSLECTVEGTSNPNLYWYRQAAGRGLQLLFYSVGIGQISSEVPQNLSASRPQDRQFILSSKKLLLSDSGFYLCAWSGTGGDNEQFFGPGTRLTVL.

This clonotype was seen a single time. This chain connects TRBV4-2 to TRBJ1-2; D gene unclear. V shed 3 bases and J shed 3 bases, with 14 bases lying between them. Germline lookup yields CDR1 LGHNA and CDR2 YNFKEQ. The CDR3 has 15 residues. The CDR3 loop reads CASSHPGRADYGYTF. In DNA form, the CDR3 reads TGTGCCAGCAGCCATCCCGGACGGGCGGACTATGGCTACACCTTC.

V usage is TRBV4-1 and J usage is TRBJ2-5; 10 bases line up with TRBD2. The CDR3 consists of 15 residues. Germline trimming cut 2 bases from V and 1 base from J; bases unmatched to any gene: 1. Looked up from germline, CDR1 is MGHRA and CDR2 is YSYEKL. The CDR3 reads CASSQRLAGQETQYF. The CDR3 DNA follows: TGCGCCAGCAGCCAACGACTAGCGGGCCAAGAGACCCAGTACTTC.

This clonotype was detected once. The chain employs TRBV28 and TRBJ1-1; D not certain. The CDR3 extends over 13 amino acids. V lost 3 bases, J lost 4 bases, and 9 bases lay in between. CDR1 MDHEN and CDR2 SYDVKM come from the germline V gene. The CDR3 DNA follows: TGTGCCAGCAGTTTTGGGGTTGGCACTGAAGCTTTCTTT. It translates to CASSFGVGTEAFF.

The CDR3 is CASSVYGGTDTQYF. DNA of the CDR3: TGTGCCAGCAGCGTATACGGGGGTACAGATACGCAGTATTTT. V is TRBV9 and J is TRBJ2-3; TRBD2 is a possible D gene (6 bases). CDR1 is SGDLS, CDR2 YYNGEE, per germline. The V gene lost 1 base and the J gene lost 3 bases, with 9 bases spanning the gap. The CDR3 is 14 residues long.

This chain joins TRBV27 and TRBJ2-7; 8 positions match TRBD2. V lost 3 bases, J lost 6 bases, and 13 bases stayed unmatched. Germline CDR1 reads MNHEY; CDR2 reads SMNVEV (reference sequence). There are 16 residues in the CDR3. The CDR3 loop reads CASSLSRGGRPGEQYF. CDR3 in DNA: TGTGCCAGCAGTTTGTCCCGGGGGGGGCGCCCGGGCGAGCAGTACTTC.

The chain uses TRBV29-1 and TRBJ2-3, with D tentatively TRBD1 (6 bases). Trimming cost V 8 bases and J 8 bases, with 11 bases left between them. Germline assignment: CDR1 SQVTM and CDR2 ANQGSEA. The CDR3 covers 10 residues. The CDR3, as DNA: TGCAGCTTGGGACATCCTACGCAGTATTTT. Translation gives CSLGHPTQYF.

This clonotype was recorded a few times. V usage is TRBV7-9 and J usage is TRBJ1-2, with TRBD1 identical over 8 bases. CDR1 is SEHNR and CDR2 is FQNEAQ in the germline V gene (reference sequence). Trimming removed 6 bases from V and 6 bases from J; junction bases left unmatched: 6. The CDR3 has 13 residues. The CDR3 nucleotides are TGTGCCAGCAGTCAGGACAGGGTCGATGGCTACACCTTC. Protein: CASSQDRVDGYTF.

DNA for the CDR3: TGCAGCGTTGAAAAACAGGGGACCTATGGCTACACCTTC. Translated: CSVEKQGTYGYTF. This chain connects TRBV29-1 to TRBJ1-2; 7 positions agree with TRBD1. V lost 2 bases to trimming and J lost 4 bases; unmatched junction nucleotides: 4. The CDR3 totals 13 residues. The germline V gene encodes CDR1 SQVTM and CDR2 ANQGSEA.

CDR3 protein: CASSLGLGRQPQHF. The CDR3 nucleotides are TGTGCCAGCAGTTTGGGGCTCGGTCGCCAGCCCCAGCATTTT. The chain combines TRBV12-3 or TRBV12-4 with TRBJ1-5; possible D gene TRBD1, 5 bases. The length of the CDR3 is 14 residues. The V gene lost 3 bases and the J gene lost 7 bases, with 13 bases spanning the gap.

J is TRBJ2-5 and V is TRBV4-1; 14 bases match TRBD2. Germline V CDR1 and CDR2: MGHRA, YSYEKL. Trimming took 1 base from V and 4 from J; bases not matched to a gene: 5. The CDR3 spans 17 residues. The CDR3 here is CASSQAGLAGGGETQYF. In DNA form, the CDR3 reads TGCGCCAGCAGCCAAGCCGGACTAGCGGGGGGCGGAGAGACCCAGTACTTC.

This clonotype has only one observation. The V and J genes are TRBV4-3 and TRBJ2-1; D is perhaps TRBD2 (5 bases). V shed 0 bases and J shed 0 bases, with 15 bases lying between them. The germline V gene has CDR1 LGHNA and CDR2 YSLEER. The CDR3 consists of 18 residues. The CDR3 region is CASSQEPGEGSSYNEQFF. The DNA for the CDR3 is TGCGCCAGCAGCCAAGAGCCCGGGGAAGGGAGCTCCTACAATGAGCAGTTCTTC.

This rearrangement joins TRBV6-1 to TRBJ2-1, with D perhaps assigned TRBD1 or TRBD2 (5 bases each). The germline CDR1 and CDR2 sequences are MNHNS and SASEGT. With 6 bases removed from V and 8 bases from J, the gap between germline ends came to 26 bases. The CDR3 has 17 amino acids. CDR3 DNA: TGTGCCAGCAGACCCTATCCCGGGACGGGGAGATTGGATGAGCAGTTCTTC. Its translation is CASRPYPGTGRLDEQFF.

This chain joins TRBV15 and TRBJ1-6; 8 positions match TRBD1. The CDR3 is made up of 18 amino acids. Trimming took 2 bases from V and 5 from J; bases not matched to a gene: 11. The germline V gene has CDR1 LNHNV and CDR2 YYDKDF (reference sequence). The CDR3 nucleotides read TGTGCCACCAGCAGAAGACGACAGGACAGGGCCGATAATTCACCCCTCCACTTT. Its translation: CATSRRRQDRADNSPLHF. The complete variable domain, with remaining parts taken from reference TRBV15 and TRBJ1-6, reads DAMVIQNPRYQVTQFGKPVTLSCSQTLNHNVMYWYQQKSSQAPKLLFHYYDKDFNNEADTPDNFQSRRPNTSFCFLDIRSPGLGDTAMYLCATSRRRQDRADNSPLHFGNGTRLTVT.

The chain links TRBV20-1 to TRBJ1-5, with TRBD1 identical over 7 bases. CDR3 size: 16 residues. CDR1 and CDR2 from the germline V gene are DFQATT and SNEGSKA (reference sequence). V dropped 0 bases and J dropped 0; count of bases not matched to a gene: 5. The CDR3, as DNA: TGCAGTGCTAGAGATCGGGACAGCCCTAGCAATCAGCCCCAGCATTTT. Protein: CSARDRDSPSNQPQHF.

The CDR3 loop is CASSPNLLAGGQNEQFF. Here the CDR3 DNA reads TGTGCCAGCAGCCCCAACCTCCTAGCGGGGGGGCAAAATGAGCAGTTCTTC. V and J are TRBV6-2 or TRBV6-3 and TRBJ2-1, with 12 bases lining up with TRBD2. The V gene end was trimmed by 6 bases and the J gene end by 7 bases; junction bases not matched to a gene: 13. The germline gives CDR1 MNHEY, CDR2 SVGEGT. The CDR3 sequence is 17 residues long.

The J gene is TRBJ2-2, the V gene TRBV9, with D unclear. Trimming removed 6 bases from V and 0 bases from J, with 3 bases in between. From germline, CDR1 is SGDLS and CDR2 YYNGEE. CDR3 size: 12 residues. The CDR3 DNA sequence: TGTGCCAGCAACACGAACACCGGGGAGCTGTTTTTT. Translation gives CASNTNTGELFF.